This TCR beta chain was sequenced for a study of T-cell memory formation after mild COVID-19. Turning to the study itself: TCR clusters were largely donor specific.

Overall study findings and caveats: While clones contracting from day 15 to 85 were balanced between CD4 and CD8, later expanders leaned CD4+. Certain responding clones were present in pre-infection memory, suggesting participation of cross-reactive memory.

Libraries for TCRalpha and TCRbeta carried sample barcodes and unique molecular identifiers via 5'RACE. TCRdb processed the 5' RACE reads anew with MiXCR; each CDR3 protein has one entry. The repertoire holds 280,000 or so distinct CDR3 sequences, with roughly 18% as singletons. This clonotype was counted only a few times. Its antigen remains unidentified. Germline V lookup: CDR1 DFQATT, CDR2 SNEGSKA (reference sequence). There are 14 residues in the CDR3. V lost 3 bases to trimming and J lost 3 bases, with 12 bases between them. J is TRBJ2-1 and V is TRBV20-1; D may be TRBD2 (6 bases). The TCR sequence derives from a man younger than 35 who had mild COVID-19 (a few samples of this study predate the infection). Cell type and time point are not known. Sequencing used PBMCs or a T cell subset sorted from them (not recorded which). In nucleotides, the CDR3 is TGCAGTGCTAGTGGGACTGCATACTACAATGAGCAGTTCTTC. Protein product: CSASGTAYYNEQFF.